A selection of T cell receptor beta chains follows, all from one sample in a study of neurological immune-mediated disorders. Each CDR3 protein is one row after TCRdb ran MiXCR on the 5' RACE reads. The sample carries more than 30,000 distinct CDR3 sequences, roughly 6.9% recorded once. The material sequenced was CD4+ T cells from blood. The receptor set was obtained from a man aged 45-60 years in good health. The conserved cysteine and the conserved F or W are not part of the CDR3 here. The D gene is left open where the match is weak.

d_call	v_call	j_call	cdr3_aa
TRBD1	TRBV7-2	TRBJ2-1	ASSRLPGQGWGNEQF
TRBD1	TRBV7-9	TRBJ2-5	ASSPGQGVMGQETQY
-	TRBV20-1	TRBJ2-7	SASMWGRSYEQY
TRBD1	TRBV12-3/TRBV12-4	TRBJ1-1	ASRTGTGRRPEAF
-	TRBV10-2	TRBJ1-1	ASSLGGGNTEAF
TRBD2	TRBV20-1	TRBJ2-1	SAYAGTSGRTKQF
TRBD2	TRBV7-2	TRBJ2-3	ASSLGGTSGTYTDTQY
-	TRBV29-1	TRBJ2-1	SVERGGNEQF
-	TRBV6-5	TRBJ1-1	ASSSRVRTEAF
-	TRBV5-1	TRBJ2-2	ASGRGLEAAGELF
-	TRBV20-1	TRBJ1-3	SAQDSSGNTIY
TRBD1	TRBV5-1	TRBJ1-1	ASSLWGQGGTEAF
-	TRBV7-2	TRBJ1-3	ASSLVYRASGNTIY
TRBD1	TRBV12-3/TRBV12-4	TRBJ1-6	SSSPTGGRNSPLH
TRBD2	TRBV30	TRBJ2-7	AFLREAGHEQY
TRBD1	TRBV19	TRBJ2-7	ASRDRGKRANEQY
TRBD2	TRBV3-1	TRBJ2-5	ASSQERLAGAETQY
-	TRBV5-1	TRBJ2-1	ASSFTINNEQF
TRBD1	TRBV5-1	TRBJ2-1	ASSSQTPGQARGEQF
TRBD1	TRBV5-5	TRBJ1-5	ASSLVWDSGIEPQH
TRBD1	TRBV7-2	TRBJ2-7	ASSIGQGSYEQY
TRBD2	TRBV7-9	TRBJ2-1	ASSLGASGRFHNEQF
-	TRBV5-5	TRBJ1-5	ASSLQPGQNQPQH
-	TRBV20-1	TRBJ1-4	SAGAQGWEKLF
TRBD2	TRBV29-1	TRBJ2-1	SGGLAGNEQF
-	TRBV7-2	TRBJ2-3	ASSSPGRTDTQY
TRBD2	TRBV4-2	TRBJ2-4	ASSSTSDIQY
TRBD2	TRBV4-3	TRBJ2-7	ASSQDFGREAPYEQY
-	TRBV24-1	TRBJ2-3	ATSDSGTSLRTQY
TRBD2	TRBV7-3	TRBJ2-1	ASSPGAGGPYNEQF
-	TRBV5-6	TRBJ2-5	ASSFSLGRGIETQY
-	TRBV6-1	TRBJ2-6	ASSERSGANVLT
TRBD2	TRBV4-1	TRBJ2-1	ASSQPASGGPGNEQF
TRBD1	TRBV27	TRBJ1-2	SSSLGGSGGYT
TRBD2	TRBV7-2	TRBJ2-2	ASSLVAGGPGSGELF
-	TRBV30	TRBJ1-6	AWSPQKNSPLH
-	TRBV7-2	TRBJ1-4	ASSLWEREKLF
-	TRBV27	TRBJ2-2	ASSRPTGELF
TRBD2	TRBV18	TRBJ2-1	ASSPTRGDNEQF
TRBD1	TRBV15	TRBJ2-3	ATSRTGARSTDTQY
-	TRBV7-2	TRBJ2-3	ASSLERRDTQY
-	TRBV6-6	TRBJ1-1	ASTGGRYFEAF
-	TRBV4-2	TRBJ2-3	ASSPPRRPEDTQY
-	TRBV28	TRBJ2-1	ASSLYGGNYNEQF
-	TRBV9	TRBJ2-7	ASSETDRGLSYEQY
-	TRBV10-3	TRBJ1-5	AISESLGSNQPQH